A single sample gave rise to the 3 T cell receptor beta chains below, sequenced in a study of early T cells in non-severe SARS-CoV-2 infection. TCRdb ran MiXCR on the 5' RACE reads and lists one entry per CDR3 protein. The table lists 86,000 or so distinct CDR3 sequences, 5% to 6.5% of them singletons, with roughly 8.1% in the top ten. The sample consisted of whole blood. The receptor set was obtained from an adult who was a healthcare worker with PCR-confirmed SARS-CoV-2 infection or an uninfected control (not recorded which).

This clonotype was observed a few times. V usage is TRBV5-1 and J usage is TRBJ1-1; no clear D. Germline values: CDR1 SGHRS, CDR2 YFSETQ. Trimming left V 0 bases short and J 1 base short, with 13 bases between. The CDR3 runs to 16 residues. The CDR3 here is CASSLDYGRTNTEAFF. The CDR3 region has the DNA TGCGCCAGCAGCTTGGACTATGGCAGAACGAACACTGAAGCTTTCTTT.

This clonotype was counted between two and nine times. The rearrangement uses TRBV14 and TRBJ2-5; D is unresolved. The V end was cut by 0 bases, the J end by 7 bases, with 12 bases between. CDR3 size: 14 residues. CDR1 and CDR2 (germline): SGHDN, FVKESK. This chain's CDR3 is CASSQDSTRWTQYF. CDR3 nucleotide sequence: TGTGCCAGCAGCCAAGATTCGACACGTTGGACCCAGTACTTC.

This clonotype appeared a few times. The J gene is TRBJ2-7, the V gene TRBV19; D ambiguous. Trimming took off 5 bases at V and 5 bases at J, with 13 bases between the two ends. This CDR3 is 13 amino acids long. Germline V lookup: CDR1 LNHDA, CDR2 SQIVND (reference sequence). CDR3 amino acids: CASSLQISDEQYF. CDR3 bases: TGTGCCAGTAGTTTACAGATTTCGGACGAGCAGTACTTC. Full variable domain (missing parts from reference TRBV19 and TRBJ2-7): DGGITQSPKYLFRKEGQNVTLSCEQNLNHDAMYWYRQDPGQGLRLIYYSQIVNDFQKGDIAEGYSVSREKKESFPLTVTSAQKNPTAFYLCASSLQISDEQYFGPGTRLTVT.